A single T cell receptor beta chain is shown here with its context. Its specific antigen is unknown. Base qualities are not at hand, and no much larger clone is one base apart. Amplification of full-length TCR variable regions was done by 5' RACE PCR using constant-region reverse primers, and this step was followed by semi-nested PCR with Nested Universal Primer A. Using the ReliaPrep RNA Cell Miniprep System, total RNA was extracted, and the SMARTer RACE 5'/3' Kit was then used to reverse transcribe the RNA into 5'RACE-ready cDNA. Multiplex adaptors were used to barcode full-length TCR alpha and beta libraries, and the barcoded libraries were sequenced on an Illumina MiSeq. As for how the authors treated the data: For each of nine subset-tissue groups, sequencing data from the five patients were pooled, and the groups were compared by unsupervised clustering of TCR gene usage. The Morisita-Horn index was used to calculate repertoire similarity, with shared sequences weighted according to their contribution to each repertoire. TCRdb redid the processing of the public reads, applying fastp at Q25 and MiXCR, and retained in-frame beta chains. One record per CDR3 amino acid sequence lists the most common genes and DNA. These V and J calls rely on TCRdb rather than the paper's analysis. The sample table contains about 64,000 distinct CDR3 sequences; only one count was recorded for 22% of them. Approximately 3.1% of the sample rests with the top ten.

The entry originates in a study (dated by TCRdb to the mid-2010s). Describing the broader study: Whether tumor-infiltrating Tregs in breast cancer are recruited from blood Tregs or converted in situ from other CD4+ T cell subsets was tested. Points the paper makes about the study in general: The validation in the larger cohort was limited to a single TCR beta V-J rearrangement instead of whole repertoires. The greatest overlap of tumor-infiltrating Treg TCR alpha and beta sequences was with tumor naive CD4+ T cells, followed next by blood naive CD4+ T cells. Tumor memory CD4+ T cell TCR gene usage clustered with blood and lymph node memory CD4+ cells and lymph node naive CD4+ cells.

CD4+CD45RO+CD25- cells were isolated as memory CD4+ T cells. Tregs, naive and memory CD4+ T cells from tumor, blood and ipsilateral draining lymph nodes of five or six breast cancer patients underwent full-length TCR alpha and beta sequencing. Tumor tissue, along with lymph nodes from ipsilateral axillary dissection, was perfused with PBS, minced, and then digested using collagenase I and hyaluronidase. Mononuclear cells from lymph nodes or 40 to 60 ml of peripheral blood were isolated by Ficoll density gradient centrifugation. FACS confirmed that the sorted cell populations were more than 90% pure. The germline V and J ends show losses of 4 bases and 4 bases respectively, and no gene match explains 5 bases of the junction. The CDR3 holds 15 amino acids from the cysteine to the phenylalanine. This entry keeps only the CDR3 DNA: 45 bases, framed from base 1. For CDR1 and CDR2, the germline V gene lists SGHRS and YFSETQ.

The source of this sequence is a female donor with breast cancer. Recombination joined TRBV5-1 with TRBJ1-2, and 12 junction bases match TRBD1. The sequencing input was memory CD4+ T cells sorted from a lymph node. Explained via the paper, the cell subset or site label denotes: memory CD4+ T cells, CD4+CD45RO+CD25-. The DNA sequence follows: TGCGCCAGCAGCGTCGGGACAGGGGGCGGCTATGGCTACACCTTC. This gives the protein CASSVGTGGGYGYTF.